The next 10 T cell receptor beta chains were all read from a single sample in a study of spatial heterogeneity in lung cancer. Stated time point: blood at routine non-recurrence follow-up after resection. No cells were sorted before sequencing. The whole RNA sequenced was extracted from tumor, nontumor lung or frozen PBMC. TCRdb re-called the 5' RACE reads through MiXCR, storing one row per CDR3 protein. The sample carries more than 95,000 distinct CDR3 sequences, 9.5% to 15% recorded once. This specimen consisted of PBMCs, obtained at follow-up. The receptors here all came from a male donor with early-stage non-small cell lung cancer.

There are a few counts of this clonotype. V and J are TRBV12-3 or TRBV12-4 and TRBJ1-1; 7 positions match TRBD1. The CDR3 length is 15 residues. V trimming: 8 bases; J trimming: 4 bases; junction bases outside the gene matches: 13. The chain's CDR3 is CASQAGAGQFTEAFF. The CDR3 DNA is TGTGCCAGCCAAGCGGGAGCGGGACAGTTCACTGAAGCTTTCTTT.

The chain combines TRBV28 with TRBJ2-7; no clear D gene. The germline V and J ends were trimmed by 4 bases and 5 bases, with 21 bases remaining between them. The germline CDR1 and CDR2 sequences are MDHEN and SYDVKM. CDR3 length equals 16 residues. The CDR3 sequence is CASSSWGFGARNEQYF. Written as DNA, the CDR3 is TGTGCCAGCAGTTCCTGGGGATTTGGTGCCCGAAACGAGCAGTACTTC.

A few counts support this clonotype. CDR3 amino acids: CASSHTGEGNQPQHF. The CDR3 region has the DNA TGCGCCAGCAGCCATACAGGGGAGGGCAATCAGCCCCAGCATTTT. The J gene is TRBJ1-5, the V gene TRBV5-1, with 7 bases that match TRBD1. Germline V gene sequence: CDR1 SGHRS, CDR2 YFSETQ. This CDR3 region has 15 residues. V dropped 4 bases and J dropped 2; count of bases not matched to a gene: 6.

This clonotype was detected a few times. V usage is TRBV5-1 and J usage is TRBJ1-1; TRBD1 might be the D (6 bases). Per germline, CDR1 SGHRS and CDR2 YFSETQ. Trimming left V 2 bases short and J 3 bases short, with 11 bases between. This CDR3 region has 14 residues. The DNA for the CDR3 is TGCGCCAGCAGCTTCGGAGGGGGAGACACTGAAGCTTTCTTT. Translation: CASSFGGGDTEAFF.

V and J are TRBV10-3 and TRBJ1-1; D is undetermined. CDR3 length equals 13 residues. V lost 2 bases to trimming and J lost 1 base, with 5 bases between them. Per the germline V gene, CDR1 is ENHRY and CDR2 is SYGVKD. CDR3 region: CAISETANTEAFF. In DNA, the CDR3 is TGTGCCATCAGTGAGACGGCGAACACTGAAGCTTTCTTT.

The V call is TRBV11-2, the J call TRBJ2-1; D is perhaps TRBD1 (6 bases). This CDR3 is built from 15 residues. Trimming shortened V by 4 bases and J by 0 bases, and 10 bases separated the two germline ends. The germline V gene has CDR1 SGHAT and CDR2 FQNNGV. CDR3 DNA sequence: TGTGCCAGCAGCTCCGACAGGTACTCCTACAATGAGCAGTTCTTC. This gives the protein CASSSDRYSYNEQFF.

This clonotype showed up many times. This rearrangement joins TRBV28 to TRBJ2-1; the match to TRBD2 covers 8 bases. The V and J ends lost 6 bases and 5 bases, in that order; junction bases with no gene match: 9. CDR3 length: 15 amino acids. Germline assignment: CDR1 MDHEN and CDR2 SYDVKM. CDR3 residues: CASRLLAGGHNEQFF. Written as DNA, the CDR3 is TGTGCCAGCAGGCTACTGGCGGGGGGTCACAATGAGCAGTTCTTC. The whole variable domain, filled in from reference TRBV28 and TRBJ2-1, reads DVKVTQSSRYLVKRTGEKVFLECVQDMDHENMFWYRQDPGLGLRLIYFSYDVKMKEKGDIPEGYSVSREKKERFSLILESASTNQTSMYLCASRLLAGGHNEQFFGPGTRLTVL.

This clonotype appeared a few times. The chain uses TRBV29-1 and TRBJ1-2; D not certain. The CDR3 sequence is 12 residues long. V was pared by 6 bases and J by 4 bases, with 12 bases between. CDR1 and CDR2 from the germline V gene are SQVTM and ANQGSEA. CDR3 in amino acids: CSVVRTGYGYTF. DNA of the CDR3: TGCAGCGTAGTCAGGACTGGCTATGGCTACACCTTC.

This clonotype was seen a handful of times. The chain joins TRBV6-1 to TRBJ2-3; perhaps TRBD1 as D (6 bases). The V gene's germline CDR1 is MNHNS and CDR2 SASEGT. V was clipped by 4 bases and J by 1 base, with 12 bases between them. CDR3 length equals 15 residues. The CDR3 loop reads CASSARQAGTDTQYF. Here the CDR3 DNA reads TGTGCCAGCAGTGCCCGACAGGCAGGCACAGATACGCAGTATTTT.

CDR3 loop: CASRLGTGPYEQYF. The CDR3 DNA sequence: TGTGCCAGCAGGCTAGGGACCGGTCCCTACGAGCAGTACTTC. The V and J genes are TRBV28 and TRBJ2-7; D tentatively reads TRBD1 or TRBD2 (5 bases each). The CDR3 has 14 residues. CDR1 is MDHEN, CDR2 SYDVKM, per germline. The germline V and J ends were trimmed by 6 bases and 2 bases, with 14 bases remaining between them.